In this sample, the clone carrying this T cell receptor beta chain turned up many times. The antigen is not known. V was pared by 0 bases and J by 4 bases, with 7 bases between. This CDR3 spans 14 amino acids. Germline V gene sequence: CDR1 KGHSH, CDR2 LQKENI. The source of the sample is a study of metastatic and nonmetastatic thyroid tumors. Study details: Repertoires from malignant and benign thyroid patients were compared across blood and tumor or nodule tissue.

Thyroid surgery was preceded by no treatment in any patient. Study processing details: The study built a papillary thyroid cancer distant-metastasis classifier from CDR3 differences across clinicopathological groups. TCRdb redid the clone calls on the PCR reads using MiXCR. The V and J calls were not made by the authors but by TCRdb's processing. The profile shows around 26,000 clones, 10% to 15% of them singletons. Study-wide points: According to reports, the diversity of TCR beta was significantly higher in malignant thyroid tumors than in benign nodules, and this held in both blood and tumor samples.

The sequence came from a female donor with papillary thyroid cancer or a benign thyroid nodule (not recorded which). Some clones in this sample may be carry-over from other donors' samples. The sequenced sample was blood. V and J are TRBV18 and TRBJ2-1, with D possibly being TRBD1 or TRBD2 (5 bases each). The CDR3 here is CASSPPRGYNEQFF. The CDR3 DNA sequence: TGTGCCAGCTCACCACCGAGGGGTTACAATGAGCAGTTCTTC.